Listed below are T cell receptor beta chains from one sample, sequenced in a study of cytomegalovirus exposure and HLA in healthy donors. The protocol was immunoSEQ multiplex PCR, while the TCRdb copy is restricted to in-frame clones and leaves out a portion. The data show about 160,000 clones, roughly 87% seen once. The material sequenced was PBMCs. These receptors were obtained from a woman in her 30s in good health and CMV-seronegative. Each CDR3 is given with its conserved first and last residue. D genes are given only for firm matches. Some rows mark clone size as missing; the rest say once, few, many or name a class of expanded clone.

>-|-|TRBV6-5|TRBJ2-2
CASRPSDRTTGELFF
TGTGCCAGCAGACCCAGCGACAGAACCACCGGGGAGCTGTTTTTT
>TRBD1|-|TRBV2|TRBJ2-2
CARTGGAGGELFF
TGTGCCAGGACAGGGGGCGCGGGCGGGGAGCTGTTTTTT
>-|-|TRBV19|TRBJ2-5
CASSIGGAGLGETQYF
TGTGCCAGTAGTATAGGAGGTGCAGGGTTGGGAGAGACCCAGTACTTC
>-|-|TRBV19|TRBJ1-3
CASSITGTSGNTIYF
TGTGCCAGTAGTATAACGGGGACTTCTGGAAACACCATATATTTT
>TRBD1|-|TRBV7-2|TRBJ1-6
CASSFGQVPNSPLHF
TGTGCCAGCAGCTTCGGACAGGTACCAAATTCCCCCCTCCACTTT
>-|-|TRBV9|TRBJ1-2
CASSATAGWGYTF
TGTGCCAGCAGCGCCACGGCAGGGTGGGGCTACACCTTC
>-|few|TRBV10-3|TRBJ1-1
CAISDPAFEAFF
TGTGCCATCAGTGATCCCGCGTTTGAAGCTTTCTTT
>-|-|TRBV27|TRBJ1-2
CASSFGRGFYGYTF
TGTGCCAGCAGTTTCGGCAGGGGATTCTATGGCTACACCTTC
>TRBD2|-|TRBV5-6|TRBJ2-2
CASSPLAGGGTGELFF
TGTGCCAGCAGCCCCCTAGCGGGGGGAGGGACCGGGGAGCTGTTTTTT
>-|-|TRBV5-1|TRBJ1-4
CASSYRQATNEKLFF
TGCGCCAGCAGCTACCGACAGGCAACTAATGAAAAACTGTTTTTT
>TRBD2|-|TRBV19|TRBJ2-5
CASKGTSGGKETQYF
TGTGCCAGTAAAGGTACTAGCGGGGGTAAAGAGACCCAGTACTTC
>-|-|TRBV4-1|TRBJ2-5
CASSQDGRGLGGETQYF
TGCGCCAGCAGCCAAGACGGGAGGGGGCTTGGGGGGGAGACCCAGTACTTC
>-|-|TRBV11-2|TRBJ1-4
CASSRRGGANEKLFF
TGTGCCAGCAGCCGGCGGGGGGGGGCTAATGAAAAACTGTTTTTT
>TRBD1|-|TRBV10-2|TRBJ2-7
CASSEGTAYEQYF
TGCGCCAGCAGTGAAGGGACAGCCTACGAGCAGTACTTC
>TRBD1|-|TRBV4-2|TRBJ1-4
CASSQGGTGNEKLFF
TGTGCCAGCAGCCAGGGGGGGACAGGGAATGAAAAACTGTTTTTT
>-|-|TRBV6-5|TRBJ1-5
CASTRGGNQPQHF
TGTGCCAGCACCCGGGGGGGCAATCAGCCCCAGCATTTT
>TRBD2|-|TRBV30|TRBJ2-7
CAWRGLAGGGSYEQYF
TGTGCCTGGAGGGGACTAGCGGGAGGAGGCTCCTACGAGCAGTACTTC
>TRBD1|once|TRBV10-3|TRBJ1-2
CAIPRGLGYGYTF
TGTGCCATCCCCAGGGGGCTGGGCTATGGCTACACCTTC
>-|few|TRBV5-4|TRBJ2-5
CASSRQETQYF
TGTGCCAGCAGTCGCCAAGAGACCCAGTACTTC
>-|-|TRBV7-2|TRBJ2-1
CASSLGLSEQFF
TGTGCCAGCAGCTTAGGGCTCTCTGAGCAGTTCTTC
>TRBD2|-|TRBV9|TRBJ2-2
CASSLLAGAANTGELFF
TGTGCCAGCAGCCTGCTAGCGGGCGCCGCAAACACCGGGGAGCTGTTTTTT
>TRBD2|-|TRBV9|TRBJ2-1
CASSGLAAYNEQFF
TGTGCCAGCAGCGGGCTAGCGGCCTACAATGAGCAGTTCTTC